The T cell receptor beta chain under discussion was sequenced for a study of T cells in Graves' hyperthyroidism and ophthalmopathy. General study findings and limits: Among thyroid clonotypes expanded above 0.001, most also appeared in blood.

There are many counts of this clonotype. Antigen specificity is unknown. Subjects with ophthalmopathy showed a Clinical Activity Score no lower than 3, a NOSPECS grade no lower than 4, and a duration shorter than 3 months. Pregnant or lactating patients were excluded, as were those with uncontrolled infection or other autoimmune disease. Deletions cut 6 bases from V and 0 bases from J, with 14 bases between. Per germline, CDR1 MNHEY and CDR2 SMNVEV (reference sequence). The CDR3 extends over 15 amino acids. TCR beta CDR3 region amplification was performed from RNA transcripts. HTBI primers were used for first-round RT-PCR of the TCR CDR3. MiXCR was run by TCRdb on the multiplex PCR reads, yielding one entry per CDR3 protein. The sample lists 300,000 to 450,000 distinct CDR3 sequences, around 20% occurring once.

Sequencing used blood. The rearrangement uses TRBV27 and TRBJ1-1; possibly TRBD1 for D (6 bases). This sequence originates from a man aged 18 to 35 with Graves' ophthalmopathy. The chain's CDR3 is CASRYSGGLNTEAFF. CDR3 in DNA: TGTGCCAGCAGATATTCTGGGGGGCTGAACACTGAAGCTTTCTTT.